This is a list of T cell receptor beta chains from one sample in a study of T cells after yellow fever vaccination. TCRdb ran MiXCR on the 5' RACE reads and lists one entry per CDR3 protein. The data show about 160,000 distinct CDR3 sequences, with around 7.3% seen just once and 2.5% held by the top ten. Source: CD4+ T cells sorted from PBMCs, taken about 5 days after the first yellow fever vaccination. The origin of the receptors is a man in his late teens or twenties who received the YFV17D yellow fever vaccine. Both conserved end residues are part of each CDR3. Each record gives: V gene, clone size, D gene, J gene, CDR3 DNA, CDR3 protein. A D gene is named only where the DNA matches it firmly. Not every row has a clone size; where given, it reads once, few, many or a size class.

V: TRBV12-3/TRBV12-4; size: many; D: -; J: TRBJ1-2; DNA: TGTGCCAGCAGCCACGTCCCCCGGTATGGCTACACCTTC; CDR3: CASSHVPRYGYTF
V: TRBV20-1; size: few; D: -; J: TRBJ1-1; DNA: TGCAGTGCCTTGCCCGTTAGTATGAACACTGAAGCTTTCTTT; CDR3: CSALPVSMNTEAFF
V: TRBV5-4; size: few; D: -; J: TRBJ2-2; DNA: TGTGCCAGCAGTCAGAGGTCTACGAACACCGGGGAGCTGTTTTTT; CDR3: CASSQRSTNTGELFF
V: TRBV5-1; size: many; D: -; J: TRBJ2-7; DNA: TGCGCCAGCAGCTTGGGGGGGGTCGCCTACGAGCAGTACTTC; CDR3: CASSLGGVAYEQYF
V: TRBV6-1; size: few; D: TRBD1; J: TRBJ1-2; DNA: TGTGCCAGCAGAGAGACAGGGGGTAGGGGCTACACCTTC; CDR3: CASRETGGRGYTF
V: TRBV6-9; size: -; D: -; J: TRBJ1-1; DNA: TGTGGGGCCTTTTATTCGCGCGGGGGGAACACTGAAGCTTTCTTT; CDR3: CGAFYSRGGNTEAFF
V: TRBV5-1; size: many; D: -; J: TRBJ2-1; DNA: TGCGCCAGCAGCTACGAGTTTTCCTACAATGAGCAGTTCTTC; CDR3: CASSYEFSYNEQFF
V: TRBV12-3/TRBV12-4; size: many; D: -; J: TRBJ1-2; DNA: TGTGCCAGCAAGAGGGATCTCCACTATGGCTACACCTTC; CDR3: CASKRDLHYGYTF
V: TRBV5-6; size: few; D: -; J: TRBJ2-2; DNA: TGTGCCAGCAGCTGGGGGTCGGCGGGGACCACCGGGGAGCTGTTTTTT; CDR3: CASSWGSAGTTGELFF
V: TRBV2; size: many; D: TRBD2; J: TRBJ2-1; DNA: TGTGCCAGCAGTGACCGAGCGGGGGTGGAGGAGCAGTTCTTC; CDR3: CASSDRAGVEEQFF
V: TRBV6-5; size: many; D: TRBD1; J: TRBJ2-3; DNA: TGTGCCAGCAAACTTGACAGGGCCACAGATACGCAGTATTTT; CDR3: CASKLDRATDTQYF
V: TRBV7-2; size: many; D: -; J: TRBJ2-5; DNA: TGTGCCAGCAGACCCCGGGGAGGGGGGGGAGAGACCCAGTACTTC; CDR3: CASRPRGGGGETQYF
V: TRBV6-2/TRBV6-3; size: -; D: TRBD1; J: TRBJ2-2; DNA: TGTGCCAGCAGTTACTTCGGGACAGGGCTTGCCGGGGAGCTGTTTTTT; CDR3: CASSYFGTGLAGELFF
V: TRBV20-1; size: many; D: -; J: TRBJ1-5; DNA: TGCAGTGCTAGGGGGCACGGCAATCAGCCCCAGCATTTT; CDR3: CSARGHGNQPQHF
V: TRBV20-1; size: few; D: -; J: TRBJ2-3; DNA: TGCAGTGCTAGAGATCGAGGAAGCGCTAGCACAGATACGCAGTATTTT; CDR3: CSARDRGSASTDTQYF
V: TRBV20-1; size: many; D: -; J: TRBJ2-5; DNA: TGTAGCACGGAGGGATACGGGGAGACCCAGTACTTC; CDR3: CSTEGYGETQYF
V: TRBV11-2; size: few; D: TRBD2; J: TRBJ2-7; DNA: TGTGCCAGCAGCTCCTCACTAGCGGGGGGGCTTGACGAGCAGTACTTC; CDR3: CASSSSLAGGLDEQYF
V: TRBV9; size: many; D: -; J: TRBJ2-1; DNA: TGTGCCAGCAGCGCCTATCAGGGCCCTTCCTACAATGAGCAGTTCTTC; CDR3: CASSAYQGPSYNEQFF
V: TRBV7-2; size: few; D: -; J: TRBJ2-7; DNA: TGTGCCAGCAGCTTGAGTTCAGGGGCCTACGAGCAGTACTTC; CDR3: CASSLSSGAYEQYF
V: TRBV4-3; size: many; D: TRBD1; J: TRBJ1-1; DNA: TGCGCCAGCAGCCAACAAACAGGGGCTTTAAACACTGAAGCTTTCTTT; CDR3: CASSQQTGALNTEAFF
V: TRBV5-1; size: many; D: TRBD1; J: TRBJ1-1; DNA: TGCGCCAGCAGCTCCCAGGGGACAGAAATGAACACTGAAGCTTTCTTT; CDR3: CASSSQGTEMNTEAFF
V: TRBV4-1; size: many; D: -; J: TRBJ1-6; DNA: TGCGCCAGCAGCCCAGGGAGCTCCTATAATTCACCCCTCCACTTT; CDR3: CASSPGSSYNSPLHF
V: TRBV12-5; size: many; D: TRBD1; J: TRBJ2-2; DNA: TGTGCTAGTGGTTTTGGGACAGGGAAAATCGGGGAGCTGTTTTTT; CDR3: CASGFGTGKIGELFF
V: TRBV25-1; size: few; D: -; J: TRBJ1-5; DNA: TGTGCCAGCAGTGATCTCAGGTCCGGTAGCAATCAGCCCCAGCATTTT; CDR3: CASSDLRSGSNQPQHF
V: TRBV20-1; size: few; D: -; J: TRBJ2-5; DNA: TGCAGTGCTAGAGACCGAAGGGGGGGAGAGACCCAGTACTTC; CDR3: CSARDRRGGETQYF
V: TRBV28; size: few; D: -; J: TRBJ1-2; DNA: TGTGCCAGCAGATTGGTGACAGGTCGCTATGGCTACACCTTC; CDR3: CASRLVTGRYGYTF
V: TRBV18; size: -; D: -; J: TRBJ1-5; DNA: TGTGCCAGCTCCCCCGCGACAGAAGGTCAGCCCCAGCATTTT; CDR3: CASSPATEGQPQHF
V: TRBV27; size: many; D: TRBD2; J: TRBJ2-1; DNA: TGTGCCAGCAGTTTAAGCCTAGCGGGGGGCTATGAGCAGTTCTTC; CDR3: CASSLSLAGGYEQFF
V: TRBV7-2; size: many; D: -; J: TRBJ2-1; DNA: TGTGCCAGCAAGACTCCGGAACTTAACAATGAGCAGTTCTTC; CDR3: CASKTPELNNEQFF
V: TRBV12-3/TRBV12-4; size: many; D: TRBD2; J: TRBJ2-5; DNA: TGTGCCAGCAGAGCGGGAGGGCGAGAGACCCAGTACTTC; CDR3: CASRAGGRETQYF
V: TRBV7-2; size: many; D: -; J: TRBJ2-1; DNA: TGTGCCAGCAGCCGTCAGGTTAGCTCCTACAATGAGCAGTTCTTC; CDR3: CASSRQVSSYNEQFF
V: TRBV4-3; size: many; D: -; J: TRBJ2-2; DNA: TGCGCCAGCAGCCGGACTTCAAACACCGGGGAGCTGTTTTTT; CDR3: CASSRTSNTGELFF
V: TRBV5-4; size: -; D: -; J: TRBJ1-1; DNA: TGTGCCAGCAGCTCCCACAAGGCCATGAACACTGAAGCTTTCTTT; CDR3: CASSSHKAMNTEAFF
V: TRBV19; size: few; D: -; J: TRBJ1-2; DNA: TGTGCCAGTAGTCTATCCCCCCACAGGGCCGACTATGGCTACACCTTC; CDR3: CASSLSPHRADYGYTF